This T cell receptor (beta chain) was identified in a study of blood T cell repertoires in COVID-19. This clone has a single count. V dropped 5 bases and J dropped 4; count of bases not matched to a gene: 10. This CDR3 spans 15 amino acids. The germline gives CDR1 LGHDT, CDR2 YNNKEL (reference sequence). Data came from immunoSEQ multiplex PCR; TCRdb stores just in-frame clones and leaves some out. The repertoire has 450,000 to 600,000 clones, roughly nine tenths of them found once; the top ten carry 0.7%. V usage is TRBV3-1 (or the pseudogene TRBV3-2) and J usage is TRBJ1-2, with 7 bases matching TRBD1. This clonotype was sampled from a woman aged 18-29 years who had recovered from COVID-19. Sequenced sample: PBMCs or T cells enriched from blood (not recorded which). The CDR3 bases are TGTGCCAGCAGCTTTGCAGGGGGGATAGGCTATGGCTACACCTTC. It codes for CASSFAGGIGYGYTF.